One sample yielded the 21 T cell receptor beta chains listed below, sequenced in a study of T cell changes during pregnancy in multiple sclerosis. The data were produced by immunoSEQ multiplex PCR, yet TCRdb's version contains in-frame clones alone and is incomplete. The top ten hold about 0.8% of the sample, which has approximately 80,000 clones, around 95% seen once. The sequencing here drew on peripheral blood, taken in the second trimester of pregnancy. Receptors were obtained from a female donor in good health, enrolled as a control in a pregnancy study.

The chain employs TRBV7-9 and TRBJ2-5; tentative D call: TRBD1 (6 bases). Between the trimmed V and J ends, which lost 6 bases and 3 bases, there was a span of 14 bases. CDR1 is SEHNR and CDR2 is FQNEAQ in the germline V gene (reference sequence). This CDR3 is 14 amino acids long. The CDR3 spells CASSRTGWEETQYF. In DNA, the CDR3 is TGTGCCAGCAGTCGAACAGGGTGGGAAGAGACCCAGTACTTC.

CDR3 bases: TGTGCCAGCAGCCCAGGGGAAGCCTACGAGCAGTACTTC. Amino acid sequence: CASSPGEAYEQYF. The chain is built from TRBV9 and TRBJ2-7, with a tentative D call TRBD1 (6 bases). Trimming left V 4 bases short and J 2 bases short, with 10 bases between. The CDR3 has 13 residues. The germline gives CDR1 SGDLS, CDR2 YYNGEE.

The CDR3 region is CASSSGFQSSYEQYF. In nucleotides, the CDR3 is TGTGCCAGCAGTTCCGGGTTTCAAAGCTCCTACGAGCAGTACTTC. The gene calls are TRBV6-5 and TRBJ2-7; D call uncertain. This CDR3 contains 15 residues. Germline V gene sequence: CDR1 MNHEY, CDR2 SVGAGI. Trimming pared 4 bases from V and 0 bases from J, leaving 13 bases between.

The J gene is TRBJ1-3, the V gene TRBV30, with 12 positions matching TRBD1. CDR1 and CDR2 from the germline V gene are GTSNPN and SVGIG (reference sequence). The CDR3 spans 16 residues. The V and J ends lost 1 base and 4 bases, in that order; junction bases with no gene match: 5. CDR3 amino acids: CAWSDGTGGAGNTIYF. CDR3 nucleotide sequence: TGTGCCTGGAGTGATGGGACAGGGGGCGCCGGAAACACCATATATTTT.

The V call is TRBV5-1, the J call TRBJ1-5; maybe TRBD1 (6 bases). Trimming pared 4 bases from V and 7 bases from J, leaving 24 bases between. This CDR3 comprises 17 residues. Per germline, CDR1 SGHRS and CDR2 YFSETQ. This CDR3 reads CASSLTAVGDNMQPQHF. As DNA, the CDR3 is TGCGCCAGCAGCCTGACGGCCGTCGGGGACAACATGCAGCCCCAGCATTTT.

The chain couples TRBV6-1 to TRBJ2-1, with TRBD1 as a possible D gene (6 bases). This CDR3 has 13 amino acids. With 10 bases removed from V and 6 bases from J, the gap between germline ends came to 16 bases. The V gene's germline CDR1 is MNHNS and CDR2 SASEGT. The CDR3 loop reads CATNRARGNEQFF. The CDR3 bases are TGTGCCACCAACAGGGCAAGGGGCAATGAGCAGTTCTTC.

The CDR3 DNA sequence: TGTGCCAGCTCACTTACTAGCGGGGTGTCCAATGAGCAGTTCTTC. Translating it yields CASSLTSGVSNEQFF. V usage is TRBV18 and J usage is TRBJ2-1, with 10 nucleotides matching TRBD2. Germline lookup yields CDR1 KGHSH and CDR2 LQKENI. The CDR3 runs to 15 residues. The V and J ends lost 4 bases and 6 bases, in that order; junction bases with no gene match: 6. The whole variable domain, remainder taken from reference TRBV18 and TRBJ2-1, is NAGVMQNPRHLVRRRGQEARLRCSPMKGHSHVYWYRQLPEEGLKFMVYLQKENIIDESGMPKERFSAEFPKEGPSILRIQQVVRGDSAAYFCASSLTSGVSNEQFFGPGTRLTVL.

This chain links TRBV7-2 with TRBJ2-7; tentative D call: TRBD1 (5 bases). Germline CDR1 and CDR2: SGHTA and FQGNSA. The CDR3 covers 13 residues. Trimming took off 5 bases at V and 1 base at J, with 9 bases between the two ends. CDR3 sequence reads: CASSQGVSYEQYF. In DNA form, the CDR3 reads TGTGCCAGCAGCCAAGGGGTTTCCTACGAGCAGTACTTC.

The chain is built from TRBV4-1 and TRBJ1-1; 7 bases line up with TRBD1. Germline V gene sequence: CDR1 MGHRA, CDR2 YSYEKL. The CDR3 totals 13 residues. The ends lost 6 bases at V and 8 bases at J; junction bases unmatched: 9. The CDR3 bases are TGCGCCAGCAGAGGACAGGTAGGGGCGGAAGCTTTCTTT. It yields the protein CASRGQVGAEAFF.

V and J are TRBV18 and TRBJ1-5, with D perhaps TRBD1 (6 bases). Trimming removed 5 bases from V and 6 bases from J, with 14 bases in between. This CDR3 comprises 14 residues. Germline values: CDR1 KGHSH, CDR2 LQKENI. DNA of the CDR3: TGTGCCAGCTCATCAGGACAGCGAGGTCAGCCCCAGCATTTT. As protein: CASSSGQRGQPQHF. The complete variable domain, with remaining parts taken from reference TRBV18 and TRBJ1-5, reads NAGVMQNPRHLVRRRGQEARLRCSPMKGHSHVYWYRQLPEEGLKFMVYLQKENIIDESGMPKERFSAEFPKEGPSILRIQQVVRGDSAAYFCASSSGQRGQPQHFGDGTRLSIL.

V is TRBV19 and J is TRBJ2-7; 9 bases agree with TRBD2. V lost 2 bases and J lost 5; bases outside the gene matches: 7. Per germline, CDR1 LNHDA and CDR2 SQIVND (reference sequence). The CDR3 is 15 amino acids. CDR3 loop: CASSIRRGGSDEQYF. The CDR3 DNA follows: TGTGCCAGTAGTATAAGGCGGGGGGGCTCGGACGAGCAGTACTTC. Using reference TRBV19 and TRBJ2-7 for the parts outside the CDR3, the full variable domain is DGGITQSPKYLFRKEGQNVTLSCEQNLNHDAMYWYRQDPGQGLRLIYYSQIVNDFQKGDIAEGYSVSREKKESFPLTVTSAQKNPTAFYLCASSIRRGGSDEQYFGPGTRLTVT.

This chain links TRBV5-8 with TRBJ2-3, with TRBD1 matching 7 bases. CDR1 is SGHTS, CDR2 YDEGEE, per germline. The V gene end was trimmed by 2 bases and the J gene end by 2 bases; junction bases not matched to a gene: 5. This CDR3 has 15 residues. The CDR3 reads CASSFDRENTDTQYF. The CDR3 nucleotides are TGTGCCAGCAGCTTCGACAGGGAGAACACAGATACGCAGTATTTT.

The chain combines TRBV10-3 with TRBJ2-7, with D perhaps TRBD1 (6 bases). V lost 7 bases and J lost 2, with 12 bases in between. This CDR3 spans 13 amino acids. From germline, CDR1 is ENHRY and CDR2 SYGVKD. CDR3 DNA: TGTGCCATCACGGCAGGGGCTCCCTACGAGCAGTACTTC. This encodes CAITAGAPYEQYF.

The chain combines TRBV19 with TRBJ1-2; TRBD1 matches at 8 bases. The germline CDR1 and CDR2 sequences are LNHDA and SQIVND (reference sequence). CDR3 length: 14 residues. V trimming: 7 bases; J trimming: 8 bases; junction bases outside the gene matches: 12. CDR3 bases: TGTGCCAGTACCTACAGGGGGACGATATCCGGCTACACCTTC. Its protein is CASTYRGTISGYTF.

The CDR3 DNA reads TGTGCCAGCAGCTCACAGGGGGGCGACTATGGCTACACCTTC. It specifies CASSSQGGDYGYTF. The chain employs TRBV7-2 and TRBJ1-2; TRBD1 matches at 8 bases. With V trimmed by 4 bases and J by 3 bases, 4 bases remained unmatched. Germline CDR1 SGHTA, CDR2 FQGNSA. This CDR3 region has 14 residues.

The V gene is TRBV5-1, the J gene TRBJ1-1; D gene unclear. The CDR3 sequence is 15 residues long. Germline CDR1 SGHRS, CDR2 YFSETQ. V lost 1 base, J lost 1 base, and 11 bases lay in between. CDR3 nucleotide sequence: TGCGCCAGCAGCTTGTCGGGGTTTAGGAACACTGAAGCTTTCTTT. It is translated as CASSLSGFRNTEAFF.

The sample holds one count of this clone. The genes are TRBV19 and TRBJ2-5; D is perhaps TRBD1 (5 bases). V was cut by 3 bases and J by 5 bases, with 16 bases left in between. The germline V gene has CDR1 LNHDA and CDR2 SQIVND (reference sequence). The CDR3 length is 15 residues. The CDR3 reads CASSIATVNRETQYF. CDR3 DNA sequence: TGTGCCAGTAGTATCGCGACAGTGAACCGGGAGACCCAGTACTTC. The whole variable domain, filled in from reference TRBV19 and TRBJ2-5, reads DGGITQSPKYLFRKEGQNVTLSCEQNLNHDAMYWYRQDPGQGLRLIYYSQIVNDFQKGDIAEGYSVSREKKESFPLTVTSAQKNPTAFYLCASSIATVNRETQYFGPGTRLLVL.

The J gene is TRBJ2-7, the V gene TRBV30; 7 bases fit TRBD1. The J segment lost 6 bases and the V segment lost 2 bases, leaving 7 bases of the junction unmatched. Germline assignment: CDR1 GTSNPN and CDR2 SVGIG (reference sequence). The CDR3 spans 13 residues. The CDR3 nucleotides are TGTGCCTGGAGTATCACAGGGGTCTCCGAGCAGTACTTC. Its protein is CAWSITGVSEQYF.

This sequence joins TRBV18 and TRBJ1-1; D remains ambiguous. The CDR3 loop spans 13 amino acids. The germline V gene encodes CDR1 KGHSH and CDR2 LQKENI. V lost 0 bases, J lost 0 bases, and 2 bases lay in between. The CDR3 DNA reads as TGTGCCAGCTCACCACCCTTGAACACTGAAGCTTTCTTT. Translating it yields CASSPPLNTEAFF. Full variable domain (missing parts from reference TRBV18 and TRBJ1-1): NAGVMQNPRHLVRRRGQEARLRCSPMKGHSHVYWYRQLPEEGLKFMVYLQKENIIDESGMPKERFSAEFPKEGPSILRIQQVVRGDSAAYFCASSPPLNTEAFFGQGTRLTVV.

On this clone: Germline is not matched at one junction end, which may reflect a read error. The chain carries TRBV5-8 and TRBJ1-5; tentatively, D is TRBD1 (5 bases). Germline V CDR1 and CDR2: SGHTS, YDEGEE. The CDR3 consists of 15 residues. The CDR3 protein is CASSLGGVRDQPQHF. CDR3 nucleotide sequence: TGTGCCAGCAGCTTGGGGGGGGTGAGGGATCAACCCCAGCATTTT.

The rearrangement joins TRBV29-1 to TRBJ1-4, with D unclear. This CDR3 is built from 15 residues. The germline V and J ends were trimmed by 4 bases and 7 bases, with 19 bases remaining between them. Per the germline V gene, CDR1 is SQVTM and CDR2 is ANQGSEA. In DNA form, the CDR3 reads TGCAGCGTTGTCCCTTTGACACTCGCAACTGAAAAACTGTTTTTT. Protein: CSVVPLTLATEKLFF.